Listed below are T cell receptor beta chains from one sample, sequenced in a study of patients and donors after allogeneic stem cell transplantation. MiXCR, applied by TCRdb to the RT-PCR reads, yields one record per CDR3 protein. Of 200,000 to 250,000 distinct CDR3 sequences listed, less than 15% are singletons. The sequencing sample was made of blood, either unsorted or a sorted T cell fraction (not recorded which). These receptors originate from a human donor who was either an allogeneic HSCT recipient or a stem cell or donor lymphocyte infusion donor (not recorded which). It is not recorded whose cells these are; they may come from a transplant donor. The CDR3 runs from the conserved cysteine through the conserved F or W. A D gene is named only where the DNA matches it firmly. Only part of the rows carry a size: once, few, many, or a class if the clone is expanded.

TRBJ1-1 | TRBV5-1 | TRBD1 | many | CASSSQGPREAFF | TGCGCCAGCAGCTCACAGGGGCCGCGTGAAGCTTTCTTT
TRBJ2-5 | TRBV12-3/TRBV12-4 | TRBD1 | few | CASSKLQGAGETQYF | TGTGCCAGCAGTAAACTGCAGGGGGCCGGAGAGACCCAGTACTTC
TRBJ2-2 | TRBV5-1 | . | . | CASNPTSNTGELFF | TGCGCCAGCAACCCGACTTCGAACACCGGGGAGCTGTTTTTT
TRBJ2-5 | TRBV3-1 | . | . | CASSQGRGPGTQYF | TGTGCCAGCAGCCAAGGGCGGGGCCCGGGGACCCAGTACTTC
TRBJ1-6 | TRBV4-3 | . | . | CASSQTRGSPLHF | TGCGCCAGCAGCCAAACACGAGGTTCACCCCTCCACTTT
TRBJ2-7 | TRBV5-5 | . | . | CASSLAASSSYEQYF | TGTGCCAGCAGCTTGGCAGCTTCTAGCTCCTACGAGCAGTACTTC
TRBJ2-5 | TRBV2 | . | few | CASSGGETQYF | TGTGCCAGCAGCGGGGGAGAGACCCAGTACTTC
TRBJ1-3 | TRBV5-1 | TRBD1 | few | CASSQTGGPSGNTIYF | TGCGCCAGCAGCCAGACAGGGGGCCCCTCTGGAAACACCATATATTTT
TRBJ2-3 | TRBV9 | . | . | CASSVGSSIDTDTQYF | TGTGCCAGCAGCGTAGGGAGCAGTATCGACACAGATACGCAGTATTTT
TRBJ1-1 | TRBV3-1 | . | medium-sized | CASSQGRNTEAFF | TGTGCCAGCAGCCAGGGTCGGAACACTGAAGCTTTCTTT
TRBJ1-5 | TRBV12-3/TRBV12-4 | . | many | CASSKSHSSASNQPQHF | TGTGCCAGCAGTAAATCGCATTCTTCTGCTTCTAATCAGCCCCAGCATTTT
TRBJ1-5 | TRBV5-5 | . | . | CASSPRDSSQPQHF | TGTGCCAGCAGCCCCAGGGATTCCAGTCAGCCCCAGCATTTT
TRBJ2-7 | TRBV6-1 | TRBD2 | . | CASIFTSGPYEQYF | TGTGCCAGCATTTTCACTAGCGGCCCCTACGAGCAGTACTTC
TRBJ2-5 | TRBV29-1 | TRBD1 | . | CSGMTGAETQYF | TGCAGCGGCATGACAGGGGCCGAGACCCAGTACTTC
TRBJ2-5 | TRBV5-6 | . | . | CASSLRAGWAQYF | TGTGCCAGCAGCCTTAGAGCCGGTTGGGCCCAGTACTTC
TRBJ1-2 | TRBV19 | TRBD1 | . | CAIRTGGRFNYGYTF | TGTGCCATTCGGACAGGGGGACGGTTCAACTATGGCTACACCTTC
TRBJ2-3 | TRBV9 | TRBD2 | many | CASSQTGLAPDTQYF | TGTGCCAGCAGCCAGACGGGACTAGCGCCAGATACGCAGTATTTT
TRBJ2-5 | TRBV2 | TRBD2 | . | CASSRPGTSVGIQETQYF | TGTGCCAGCAGTCGTCCCGGGACTAGCGTAGGGATCCAAGAGACCCAGTACTTC
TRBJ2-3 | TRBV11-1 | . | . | CASSFQRSTDTQYF | TGTGCCAGCAGCTTCCAGCGAAGCACAGATACGCAGTATTTT
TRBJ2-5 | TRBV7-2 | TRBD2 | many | CASSLRGGSGTQETQYF | TGTGCCAGCAGCCTACGCGGCGGTAGCGGGACCCAAGAGACCCAGTACTTC
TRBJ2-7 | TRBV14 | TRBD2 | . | CASREMGLGYEQYF | TGTGCCAGCAGGGAAATGGGACTAGGGTACGAGCAGTACTTC
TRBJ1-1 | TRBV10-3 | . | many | CAISSPQVDTEAFF | TGTGCCATCAGCTCTCCCCAGGTCGACACTGAAGCTTTCTTT
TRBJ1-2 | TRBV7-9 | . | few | CASSAQYGYTF | TGTGCCAGCAGCGCGCAATATGGCTACACCTTC
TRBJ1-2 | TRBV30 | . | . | CAWILGATYTF | TGTGCCTGGATACTAGGAGCGACCTACACCTTC
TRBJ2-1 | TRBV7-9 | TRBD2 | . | CASSPAGGIDEQFF | TGTGCCAGCAGCCCAGCCGGGGGGATAGATGAGCAGTTCTTC
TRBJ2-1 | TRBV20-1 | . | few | CSARDNNEQFF | TGCAGTGCTAGAGATAACAATGAGCAGTTCTTC
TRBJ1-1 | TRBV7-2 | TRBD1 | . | CASSYGTGLLNTEAFF | TGTGCCAGCAGCTATGGGACAGGGTTGCTGAACACTGAAGCTTTCTTT
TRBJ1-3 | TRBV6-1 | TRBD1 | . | CATRDRLGNTIYF | TGTGCCACCAGGGACAGGCTTGGAAACACCATATATTTT
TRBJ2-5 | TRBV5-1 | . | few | CASRRVGETQYF | TGCGCCAGCAGGAGGGTAGGAGAGACCCAGTACTTC
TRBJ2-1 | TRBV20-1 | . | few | CSARRPTQYNEQFF | TGCAGTGCTAGACGGCCGACCCAATACAATGAGCAGTTCTTC
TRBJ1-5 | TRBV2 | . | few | CASSSDSYNQPQHF | TGTGCCAGCAGTTCGGACTCGTACAATCAGCCCCAGCATTTT
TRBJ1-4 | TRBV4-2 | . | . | CASSQGLFGVSDEKLFF | TGTGCCAGCAGCCAAGGTCTCTTTGGGGTATCAGATGAAAAACTGTTTTTT
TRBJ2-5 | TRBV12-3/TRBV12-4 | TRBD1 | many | CASSPQGAVETQYF | TGTGCCAGCTCCCCTCAGGGGGCGGTGGAGACCCAGTACTTC
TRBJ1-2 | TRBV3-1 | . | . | CASSQGLVLGYGYTF | TGTGCCAGCAGCCAAGGTTTGGTTTTGGGCTATGGCTACACCTTC
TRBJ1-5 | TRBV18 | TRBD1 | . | CASSPRGGADQPQHF | TGTGCCAGCTCACCAAGAGGGGGCGCCGATCAGCCCCAGCATTTT